This T cell receptor (beta chain) was identified during a study of control samples from healthy donors and cancer patients. The assay was immunoSEQ multiplex PCR, and TCRdb's table has in-frame clones only and misses some. Here the sample spans 200,000 to 250,000 clones, 90% to 95% being singletons. CDR3 length equals 15 residues. The germline gives CDR1 MNHEY, CDR2 SVGEGT. V was clipped by 3 bases and J by 5 bases, with 16 bases between them. The J gene is TRBJ2-5, the V gene TRBV6-2 or TRBV6-3; D is perhaps TRBD2 (5 bases). Input material: blood. The receptor comes from a man aged 50 to 60 in good health. CDR3 nucleotide sequence: TGTGCCAGCAGTTATAGCGCCCTTACCGGGGAGACCCAGTACTTC. This gives the protein CASSYSALTGETQYF.